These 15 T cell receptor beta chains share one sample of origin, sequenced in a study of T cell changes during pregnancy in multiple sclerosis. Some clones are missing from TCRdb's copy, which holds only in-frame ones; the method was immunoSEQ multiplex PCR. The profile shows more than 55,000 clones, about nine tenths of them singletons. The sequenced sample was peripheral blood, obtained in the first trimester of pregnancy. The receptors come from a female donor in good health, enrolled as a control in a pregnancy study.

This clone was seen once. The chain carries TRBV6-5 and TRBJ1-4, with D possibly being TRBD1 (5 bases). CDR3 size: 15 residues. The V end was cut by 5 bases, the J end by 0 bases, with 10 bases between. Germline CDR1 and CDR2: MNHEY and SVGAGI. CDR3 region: CASSRTGATNEKLFF. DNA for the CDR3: TGTGCCAGCAGTCGCACAGGTGCAACTAATGAAAAACTGTTTTTT.

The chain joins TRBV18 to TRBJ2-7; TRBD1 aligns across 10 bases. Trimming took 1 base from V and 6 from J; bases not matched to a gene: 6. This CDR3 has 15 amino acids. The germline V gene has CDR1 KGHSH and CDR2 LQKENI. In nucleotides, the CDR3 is TGTGCCAGCTCACCACGACAGGGGGCCGAGGGCGAGCAGTACTTC. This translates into CASSPRQGAEGEQYF.

This CDR3 reads CASRLSYNEQFF. The CDR3 DNA follows: TGTGCCAGCCGACTATCCTACAATGAGCAGTTCTTC. This chain joins TRBV6-1 and TRBJ2-1; TRBD2 is a possible D gene (5 bases). The CDR3 spans 12 residues. V lost 8 bases and J lost 1, with 6 bases in between. Germline loops: CDR1 MNHNS, CDR2 SASEGT.

This chain's CDR3 is CASSQDSAGETQETQYF. In DNA form, the CDR3 reads TGTGCCAGCAGCCAAGACTCCGCGGGAGAGACCCAAGAGACCCAGTACTTC. This chain links TRBV14 with TRBJ2-5, with 7 positions matching TRBD2. Trimming removed 0 bases from V and 1 base from J; junction bases left unmatched: 8. The CDR3 loop spans 17 amino acids. CDR1 and CDR2 (germline): SGHDN, FVKESK.

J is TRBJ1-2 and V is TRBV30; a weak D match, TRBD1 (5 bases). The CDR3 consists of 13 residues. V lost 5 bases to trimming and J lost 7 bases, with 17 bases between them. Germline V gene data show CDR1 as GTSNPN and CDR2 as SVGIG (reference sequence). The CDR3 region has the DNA TGTGCCTGGGACGGGGGTAGCGTCGGTGGCTACACCTTC. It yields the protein CAWDGGSVGGYTF.

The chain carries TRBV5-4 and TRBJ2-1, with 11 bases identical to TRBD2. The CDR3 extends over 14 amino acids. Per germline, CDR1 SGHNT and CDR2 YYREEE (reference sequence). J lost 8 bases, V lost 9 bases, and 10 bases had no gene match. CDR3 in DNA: TGTGCCACCTGGTATAGCGGGAGGGGCTATGAGCAGTTCTTC. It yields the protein CATWYSGRGYEQFF.

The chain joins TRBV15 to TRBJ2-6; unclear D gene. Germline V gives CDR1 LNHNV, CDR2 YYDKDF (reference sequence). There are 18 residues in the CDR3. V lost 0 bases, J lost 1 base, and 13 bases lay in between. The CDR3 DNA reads TGTGCCACCAGCAGAGAACGACAATCAGGATCTGGGGCCAACGTCCTGACTTTC. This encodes CATSRERQSGSGANVLTF.

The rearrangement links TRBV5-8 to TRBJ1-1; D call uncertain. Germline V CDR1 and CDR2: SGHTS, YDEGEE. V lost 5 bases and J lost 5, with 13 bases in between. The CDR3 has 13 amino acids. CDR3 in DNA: TGTGCCAGCAGTTCGGACCCGGGGACTGAAGCTTTCTTT. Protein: CASSSDPGTEAFF.

CDR3 nucleotides: TGTGCCAGCAGTCCCTCGGCAGGTCCCGCGTGGACCCAGTACTTC. Encoded protein: CASSPSAGPAWTQYF. The chain links TRBV7-2 to TRBJ2-5; D is undetermined. There are 15 residues in the CDR3. Germline lookup yields CDR1 SGHTA and CDR2 FQGNSA. V shed 6 bases and J shed 7 bases, with 21 bases lying between them.

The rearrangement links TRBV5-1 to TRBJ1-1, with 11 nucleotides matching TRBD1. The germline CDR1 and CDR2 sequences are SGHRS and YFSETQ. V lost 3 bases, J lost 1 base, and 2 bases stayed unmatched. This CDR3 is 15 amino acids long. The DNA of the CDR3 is TGCGCCAGCAGCTCCGGACAGGGGGCGAACACTGAAGCTTTCTTT. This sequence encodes CASSSGQGANTEAFF.

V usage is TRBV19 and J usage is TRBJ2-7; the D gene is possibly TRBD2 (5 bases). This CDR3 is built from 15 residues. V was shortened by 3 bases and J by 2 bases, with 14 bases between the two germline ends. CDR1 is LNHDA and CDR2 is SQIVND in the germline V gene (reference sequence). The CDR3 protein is CASSIELGGAYEQYF. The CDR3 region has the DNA TGTGCCAGTAGTATTGAGCTCGGAGGAGCCTACGAGCAGTACTTC.

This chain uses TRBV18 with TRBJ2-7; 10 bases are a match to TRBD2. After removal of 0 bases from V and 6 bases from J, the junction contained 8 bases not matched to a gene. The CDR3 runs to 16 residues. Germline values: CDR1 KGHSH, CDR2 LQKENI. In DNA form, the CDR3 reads TGTGCCAGCTCACCACCGGGGGTAGCGGGAGGCTCCGAGCAGTACTTC. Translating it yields CASSPPGVAGGSEQYF.

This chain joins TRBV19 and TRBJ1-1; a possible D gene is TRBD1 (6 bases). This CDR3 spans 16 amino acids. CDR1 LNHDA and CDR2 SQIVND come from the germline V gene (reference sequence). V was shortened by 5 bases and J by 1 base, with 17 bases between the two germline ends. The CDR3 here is CASSPGLWGQNTEAFF. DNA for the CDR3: TGTGCCAGTAGTCCCGGCCTTTGGGGACAGAACACTGAAGCTTTCTTT. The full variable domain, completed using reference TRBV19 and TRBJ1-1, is DGGITQSPKYLFRKEGQNVTLSCEQNLNHDAMYWYRQDPGQGLRLIYYSQIVNDFQKGDIAEGYSVSREKKESFPLTVTSAQKNPTAFYLCASSPGLWGQNTEAFFGQGTRLTVV.

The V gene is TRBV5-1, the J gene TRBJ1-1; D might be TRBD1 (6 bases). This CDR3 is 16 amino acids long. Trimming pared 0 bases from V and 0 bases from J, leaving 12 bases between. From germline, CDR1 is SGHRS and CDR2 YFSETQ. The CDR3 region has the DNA TGCGCCAGCAGCTTGGATCCAGGGGTCATGAACACTGAAGCTTTCTTT. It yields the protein CASSLDPGVMNTEAFF.

The CDR3 bases are TGCGCCAGCAGCTTCGGGAGATCTCGGAATTCACCCCTCCACTTT. This sequence encodes CASSFGRSRNSPLHF. V is TRBV5-1 and J is TRBJ1-6; D uncertain. Trimming cost V 2 bases and J 7 bases, with 13 bases left between them. Germline assignment: CDR1 SGHRS and CDR2 YFSETQ. CDR3 length: 15 residues.